The clone carrying this T cell receptor (beta chain) was seen a handful of times. CDR1 and CDR2 (germline): DFQATT, SNEGSKA (reference sequence). The CDR3 is made up of 14 amino acids. Trimming cost V 5 bases and J 4 bases; bases outside gene matches: 7. The data are from a study of blood T cells in healthy people across ages. PCR was performed a second time for about 7 to 11 cycles using a sample-barcoded 5' primer and a J-beta primer mix. MiXCR was run by TCRdb on the 5' RACE reads, yielding one entry per CDR3 protein. The sample consists of roughly 1,000,000 distinct CDR3 sequences, about 25% of them appearing once. The sample was also linked to a second study, of T cells of mothers and their children.

This chain joins TRBV20-1 and TRBJ2-1, with 8 bases lining up with TRBD2. Sequenced material: blood. This clonotype originated in a girl aged 2 to 9 in good health. CDR3 in DNA: TGCAGTGCTGGAGGCGAGCGGGAGTACAATGAGCAGTTCTTC. Its translation: CSAGGEREYNEQFF.